This paragraph reports one T cell receptor beta chain. Clones were sequenced by immunoSEQ multiplex PCR, and TCRdb holds only the in-frame ones, with some missing. The sample contains 25,000 or so clones, about two thirds of which appear only once. The CDR3 totals 15 residues. V was trimmed by 5 bases and J by 0 bases, leaving 14 bases between them. The germline gives CDR1 KGHSH, CDR2 LQKENI. This entry belongs to a study of immune evolution from preneoplasia to lung adenocarcinoma. The TCR comes from a person aged 55-75 years with invasive lung adenocarcinoma. Some clones in this sample may be carry-over from other donors' samples. This rearrangement joins TRBV18 to TRBJ2-7; weak D call: TRBD1 (5 bases). The sample was FFPE invasive lung adenocarcinoma tissue. The CDR3 bases are TGTGCCAGCTCAGATTTTACAGGCAGCTCCTACGAGCAGTACTTC. Translating it yields CASSDFTGSSYEQYF.